This T cell receptor beta chain was retrieved from a study of CXCR3-negative and CXCR3-positive naive CD8 T cells. Overall study findings and caveats: Naive CXCR3-negative and CXCR3-positive cells had similar TRBV-TRBJ usage; memory differed. The study found more hydrophobic TRB CDR3s in CXCR3-positive naive cells than in CXCR3-negative naive cells.

Germline V gene data show CDR1 as ENHRY and CDR2 as SYGVKD. The CDR3 extends over 16 amino acids. Details on this clonotype: The antigen is unknown.

Naive CD8+ T cells showed a CD45RO-CCR7+CD27+CD95- phenotype. Via 5' RACE with UMI labels, TRB cDNA libraries were prepared. TCRdb reprocessed the 5' RACE reads; each CDR3 protein has one entry and no DNA is given. The table lists about 63,000 distinct CDR3 sequences, with around 5% in the top ten. Sequencing was carried out using naive CXCR3+ CD8+ T cells from blood. Sample subset: CD45RO-CCR7+CD27+CD95- naive CD8+ T cells expressing CXCR3 (TNR3+). This rearrangement joins TRBV10-3 to TRBJ2-2; the TRBD2 assignment by TCRdb is unverifiable without DNA. The sequence came from a human donor in good health. Some clones in this sample may be carry-over from other donors' samples. The chain's CDR3 is CAIYDLGDGYTGELFF.